This T cell receptor (beta chain) was documented in a study of OX40 agonist ivuxolimab in advanced cancers. Using immunoSEQ multiplex PCR, the repertoire was profiled, and TCRdb retains in-frame clones only, with some absent. The data contain about 79,000 clones, about 90% of them singletons. The CDR3 consists of 14 residues. The ends lost 5 bases at V and 4 bases at J; junction bases unmatched: 3. Looked up from germline, CDR1 is KGHSH and CDR2 is LQKENI. The source was CD4+ or CD8+ T cells sorted from blood, collected in a trial of the OX40 agonist ivuxolimab. The sequence was obtained from an adult with an advanced solid tumor such as melanoma, head and neck, liver or kidney cancer. V and J are TRBV18 and TRBJ2-3; 10 bases are shared with TRBD2. As DNA, the CDR3 is TGTGCCAGCTCAAGGCTAGCGGGAGCAGATACGCAGTATTTT. This codes for CASSRLAGADTQYF.